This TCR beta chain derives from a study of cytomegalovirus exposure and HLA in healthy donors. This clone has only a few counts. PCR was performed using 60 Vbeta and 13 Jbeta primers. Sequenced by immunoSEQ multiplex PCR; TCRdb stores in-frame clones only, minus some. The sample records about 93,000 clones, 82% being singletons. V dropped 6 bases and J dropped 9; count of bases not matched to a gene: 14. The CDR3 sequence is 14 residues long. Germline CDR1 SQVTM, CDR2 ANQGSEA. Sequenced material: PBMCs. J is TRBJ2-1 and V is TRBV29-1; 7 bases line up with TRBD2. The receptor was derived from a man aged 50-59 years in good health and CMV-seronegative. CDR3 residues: CSVSESGIGSEQFF. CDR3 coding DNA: TGCAGCGTATCGGAAAGCGGGATCGGGAGTGAGCAGTTCTTC.